A single TCR beta chain is shown here with its context. What it binds is unknown. V shed 5 bases and J shed 4 bases, with 17 bases lying between them. The CDR3 is 15 amino acids. CDR1 MNHNS and CDR2 SASEGT come from the germline V gene. These data belong to a study of OX40 agonist ivuxolimab in advanced cancers. Background on the study: Each patient was given ivuxolimab into a vein every 2 weeks, at 0.01 to 10 mg/kg. Partial responses were achieved by three patients, of whom one had hepatocellular carcinoma and two had cutaneous melanoma. Study observations and caveats: In the 0.1 to 3.0 mg/kg range, CD4+ and CD8+ blood T cells had expanded clonally by week 6.

Method: immunoSEQ multiplex PCR; TCRdb's copy keeps in-frame clones and lacks some. Here the sample spans around 97,000 clones, under 85% being singletons. This clonotype was sampled from an adult with an advanced solid tumor such as melanoma, head and neck, liver or kidney cancer. The gene calls are TRBV6-1 and TRBJ1-2; D is possibly TRBD1 (6 bases). Sequencing used CD4+ or CD8+ T cells sorted from blood, obtained in a trial of the OX40 agonist ivuxolimab. The CDR3 loop reads CASSSGQSSLYGYTF. The CDR3 nucleotides are TGTGCCAGCAGTTCCGGACAGTCGAGTCTCTATGGCTACACCTTC.